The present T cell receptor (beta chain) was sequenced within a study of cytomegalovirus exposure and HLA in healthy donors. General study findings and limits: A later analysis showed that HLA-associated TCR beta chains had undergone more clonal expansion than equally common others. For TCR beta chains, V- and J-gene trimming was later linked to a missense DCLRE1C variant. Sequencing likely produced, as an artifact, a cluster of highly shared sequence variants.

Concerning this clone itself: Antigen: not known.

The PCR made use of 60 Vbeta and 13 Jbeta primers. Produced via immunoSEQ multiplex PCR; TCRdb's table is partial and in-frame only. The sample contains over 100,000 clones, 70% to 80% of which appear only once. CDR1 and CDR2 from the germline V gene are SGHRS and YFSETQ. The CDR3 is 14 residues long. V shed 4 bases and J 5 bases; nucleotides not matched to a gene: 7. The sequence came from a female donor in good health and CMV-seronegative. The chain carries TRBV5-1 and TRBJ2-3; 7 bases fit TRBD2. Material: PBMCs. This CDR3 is CASSTGLVRDTQYF. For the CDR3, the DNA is TGCGCCAGCAGCACTGGACTAGTAAGAGATACGCAGTATTTT.